This T cell receptor (beta chain) was profiled in a study of T cells in Graves' hyperthyroidism and ophthalmopathy. Germline V gives CDR1 SNHLY, CDR2 FYNNEI. With 2 bases clipped from V and 1 base from J, the junction kept 2 bases outside the gene matches. The CDR3 contains 15 residues. This clonotype was counted many times. TCR beta CDR3 regions were amplified from RNA. The HTBI primer set was used in a first-round RT-PCR of the TCR CDR3. TCRdb redid the calling of the multiplex PCR reads with MiXCR, one entry per CDR3 protein. The table lists about 560,000 distinct CDR3 sequences, 14% of them singletons.

The sequence came from a woman between 35 and 50 years old with Graves' hyperthyroidism. The specimen was blood. The chain uses TRBV2 and TRBJ2-3; 8 nucleotides align to TRBD1. For the CDR3, the DNA is TGTGCCAGCAGTGAATTGGGACAGGGCACAGATACGCAGTATTTT. It codes for CASSELGQGTDTQYF.